These 25 T cell receptor beta chains were all obtained from the same sample, sequenced in a study of radiation and T cells in renal cell carcinoma. Regarding time point: blood 2 weeks post-SBRT. As for treatment: 15 Gy SBRT to primary tumor, nephrectomy 4 weeks later. Libraries were prepared by immunoSEQ multiplex PCR; TCRdb keeps only in-frame clonotypes and omits some of them. This table holds some 150,000 clones, about nine tenths found once. This sample comprised blood, obtained from a patient whose treatment included radiotherapy and nephrectomy. Receptors originate from a woman aged 45-60 years with renal cell carcinoma.

The chain combines TRBV4-2 with TRBJ1-2, with a possible D match to TRBD1 (5 bases). The germline CDR1 and CDR2 sequences are LGHNA and YNFKEQ. The CDR3 covers 17 residues. Trimming left V 0 bases short and J 0 bases short, with 14 bases between. The chain's CDR3 is CASSQDHRPSSNYGYTF. As DNA, the CDR3 is TGTGCCAGCAGCCAAGATCACAGGCCCTCCTCTAACTATGGCTACACCTTC.

The chain combines TRBV5-1 with TRBJ2-5, with 7 bases fitting TRBD1. Trimming cost V 5 bases and J 2 bases; bases outside gene matches: 9. Germline V gene sequence: CDR1 SGHRS, CDR2 YFSETQ. The CDR3 spans 15 residues. The CDR3 DNA reads TGCGCCAGCAGTTCTACACCGGGACAGCAAGAGACCCAGTACTTC. It is translated as CASSSTPGQQETQYF.

The chain links TRBV6-5 to TRBJ2-3; D remains unclear. The CDR3 extends over 16 amino acids. Trimming left V 2 bases short and J 2 bases short, with 14 bases between. CDR1 MNHEY and CDR2 SVGAGI come from the germline V gene. The CDR3, as DNA: TGTGCCAGCAGTTACACCCACTCTAGTACCACAGATACGCAGTATTTT. This codes for CASSYTHSSTTDTQYF.

CDR3 protein: CASSSRGVRNQPQHF. CDR3 sequence (DNA): TGTGCCAGCAGCTCCCGGGGGGTCCGCAATCAGCCCCAGCATTTT. The rearrangement links TRBV5-6 to TRBJ1-5, with D perhaps matching TRBD1 (5 bases). The CDR3 runs 15 residues. Germline-derived CDR1 and CDR2 are SGHDT and YYEEEE. V lost 3 bases and J 2 bases, leaving 12 bases between the germline ends.

The chain uses TRBV19 and TRBJ1-1; D unclear. Germline-derived CDR1 and CDR2 are LNHDA and SQIVND (reference sequence). The CDR3 extends over 15 amino acids. The V and J ends lost 4 bases and 1 base respectively, with 13 bases between them. CDR3 sequence (DNA): TGTGCCAGTAGTAGCCCCGGAATAGGGAACACTGAAGCTTTCTTT. The encoded protein is CASSSPGIGNTEAFF. Based on the CDR3 plus reference TRBV19 and TRBJ1-1, the full variable domain is DGGITQSPKYLFRKEGQNVTLSCEQNLNHDAMYWYRQDPGQGLRLIYYSQIVNDFQKGDIAEGYSVSREKKESFPLTVTSAQKNPTAFYLCASSSPGIGNTEAFFGQGTRLTVV.

This chain connects TRBV7-2 to TRBJ2-3; no firm D call. V lost 3 bases, J lost 1 base, and 14 bases lay in between. Germline V gives CDR1 SGHTA, CDR2 FQGNSA. This CDR3 spans 16 amino acids. CDR3 in amino acids: CASSFRRVFGTDTQYF. The CDR3 DNA sequence: TGTGCCAGCAGCTTCCGAAGGGTGTTTGGCACAGATACGCAGTATTTT.

The V and J genes are TRBV7-3 and TRBJ2-2; the D call may be TRBD1 or TRBD2 (5 bases each). V lost 3 bases and J lost 6, with 11 bases in between. The CDR3 is made up of 14 amino acids. From germline, CDR1 is SGHTA and CDR2 FQGTGA. This CDR3 is CASSFKGSAGELFF. CDR3 DNA sequence: TGTGCCAGCAGCTTCAAGGGGAGCGCCGGGGAGCTGTTTTTT.

The chain links TRBV10-1 to TRBJ2-5; 7 bases match TRBD1. V was clipped by 5 bases and J by 4 bases; unmatched bases: 4. The CDR3 is 13 amino acids. CDR1 and CDR2 (germline): WNHNN, SYGVQD (reference sequence). CDR3 sequence: CASSSDRIETQYF. In DNA, the CDR3 is TGCGCCAGCAGTTCGGACAGGATAGAGACCCAGTACTTC.

The chain links TRBV11-1 to TRBJ2-7, with D hard to call. Trimming left V 6 bases short and J 2 bases short, with 20 bases between. CDR1 is SGHAT, CDR2 FQDESV, per germline (reference sequence). The CDR3 runs to 16 residues. The CDR3, as DNA: TGTGCCAGCAGGAAAACGGTTGGCCCCCTAACCTACGAGCAGTACTTC. Translating it yields CASRKTVGPLTYEQYF.

V and J are TRBV6-5 and TRBJ1-1; D not certain. Germline V gene lookup returns CDR1 MNHEY and CDR2 SVGAGI. This CDR3 has 12 amino acids. V was cut by 8 bases and J by 0 bases, with 7 bases left in between. The CDR3 region is CASQDMNTEAFF. The CDR3 nucleotides read TGTGCCAGCCAAGATATGAACACTGAAGCTTTCTTT.

This clone showed up just a few times. The chain is built from TRBV6-6 and TRBJ2-7; D tentatively fits TRBD1 or TRBD2 (5 bases each). The V and J ends lost 0 bases and 5 bases respectively, with 8 bases between them. CDR3 size: 13 residues. Germline V CDR1 and CDR2: MNHNY, SVGAGI (reference sequence). CDR3 bases: TGTGCCAGCAGTTACTCTGTGGGGGACGAGCAGTACTTC. Translating it yields CASSYSVGDEQYF.

This clone was picked up one time. The chain is built from TRBV19 and TRBJ2-7, with 8 bases lining up with TRBD2. Germline trimming cut 3 bases from V and 3 bases from J; bases unmatched to any gene: 7. The germline V gene encodes CDR1 LNHDA and CDR2 SQIVND (reference sequence). The CDR3 consists of 15 residues. The CDR3 here is CASSIPGGASYEQYF. CDR3 nucleotides: TGTGCCAGTAGTATCCCCGGGGGGGCAAGCTACGAGCAGTACTTC.

The chain couples TRBV29-1 to TRBJ1-2; the D gene is possibly TRBD1 (6 bases). Germline CDR1 SQVTM, CDR2 ANQGSEA. V lost 4 bases and J lost 4, with 19 bases in between. The CDR3 runs 15 residues. This chain's CDR3 is CSVVVEQGPSYGYTF. CDR3 in DNA: TGCAGCGTTGTAGTCGAACAGGGCCCCAGCTATGGCTACACCTTC.

The chain recombines TRBV29-1 with TRBJ2-3; D unresolved. Germline CDR1 is SQVTM and CDR2 is ANQGSEA. Trimming stripped 4 bases from V and 0 bases from J, with 8 bases between. The CDR3 spans 13 residues. The CDR3 sequence: CSVGPPSTDTQYF. The CDR3 nucleotides are TGCAGCGTTGGGCCACCTAGCACAGATACGCAGTATTTT.

This rearrangement joins TRBV14 to TRBJ2-5, with 7 bases identical to TRBD1. Looked up from germline, CDR1 is SGHDN and CDR2 is FVKESK. V shed 2 bases and J 2 bases; nucleotides not matched to a gene: 8. CDR3 length: 16 amino acids. This chain's CDR3 is CASSQTWGQRQETQYF. CDR3 bases: TGTGCCAGCAGCCAAACTTGGGGACAGAGACAAGAGACCCAGTACTTC.

The gene calls are TRBV7-9 and TRBJ2-7, with TRBD1 matching 8 bases. Unmatched junction bases numbered 5, after V lost 5 bases and J lost 2 bases. Germline CDR1 is SEHNR and CDR2 is FQNEAQ (reference sequence). CDR3 length: 14 residues. CDR3 DNA sequence: TGTGCCAGCAGCCCGGACAGGGAGGCCTACGAGCAGTACTTC. It translates to CASSPDREAYEQYF.

The genes are TRBV5-1 and TRBJ1-3, with 7 bases matching TRBD1. J lost 0 bases, V lost 3 bases, and 3 bases had no gene match. Germline loops: CDR1 SGHRS, CDR2 YFSETQ. CDR3 length: 15 residues. This CDR3 reads CASSSGDSSGNTIYF. The CDR3 DNA follows: TGCGCCAGCAGCTCTGGGGACAGCTCTGGAAACACCATATATTTT.

This chain uses TRBV10-3 with TRBJ2-3; no clear D gene. Trimming stripped 2 bases from V and 0 bases from J, with 6 bases between. Germline-derived CDR1 and CDR2 are ENHRY and SYGVKD. This CDR3 is built from 14 residues. CDR3 region: CAISELTSTDTQYF. The CDR3 nucleotides read TGTGCCATCAGTGAGCTTACAAGCACAGATACGCAGTATTTT.

The chain links TRBV5-6 to TRBJ1-1; D perhaps matches TRBD1 (5 bases). The V gene's germline CDR1 is SGHDT and CDR2 YYEEEE. The ends were cut back, 1 base at V and 1 base at J, with 8 bases in the middle. This CDR3 has 14 amino acids. The CDR3 loop reads CASSLLGENTEAFF. Written as DNA, the CDR3 is TGTGCCAGCAGCTTGCTGGGGGAGAACACTGAAGCTTTCTTT.

V usage is TRBV2 and J usage is TRBJ2-3; no clear D gene. The V gene's germline CDR1 is SNHLY and CDR2 FYNNEI. The V and J ends lost 1 base and 4 bases respectively, with 15 bases between them. The CDR3 spans 16 residues. The CDR3 region has the DNA TGTGCCAGCAGTGAAGAGGGTCGGCCCCGCTCAGATACGCAGTATTTT. The encoded protein is CASSEEGRPRSDTQYF.

The chain uses TRBV7-2 and TRBJ1-3; 7 bases line up with TRBD1. The CDR3 length is 18 residues. V lost 3 bases to trimming and J lost 0 bases; unmatched junction nucleotides: 11. CDR1 and CDR2 (germline): SGHTA, FQGNSA. The DNA for the CDR3 is TGTGCCAGCAGCTTGGCAGGGGGAGCCCTCGCCTCTGGAAACACCATATATTTT. Its translation: CASSLAGGALASGNTIYF.

The rearrangement links TRBV7-9 to TRBJ1-5; D possibly corresponds to TRBD1 (6 bases). CDR1 and CDR2 from the germline V gene are SEHNR and FQNEAQ (reference sequence). Trimming removed 5 bases from V and 5 bases from J, with 13 bases in between. The CDR3 extends over 14 amino acids. The CDR3 bases are TGTGCCAGCAGCGAGAACAGGGCTTATCAGCCCCAGCATTTT. This sequence encodes CASSENRAYQPQHF.

As DNA, the CDR3 is TGTGCCACCAGCGGGGGGGACTGGACAGGGATGAGCTCTGGGGCCAACGTCCTGACTTTC. Encoded protein: CATSGGDWTGMSSGANVLTF. V gene TRBV15 combines with J gene TRBJ2-6; D might be TRBD1 (8 bases). V dropped 5 bases and J dropped 0 bases, with 23 bases sitting between them. The CDR3 spans 20 residues. Germline V gene sequence: CDR1 LNHNV, CDR2 YYDKDF (reference sequence).

V gene TRBV7-2 combines with J gene TRBJ2-3, with TRBD1 identical over 8 bases. Germline CDR1 is SGHTA and CDR2 is FQGNSA. The CDR3 totals 17 residues. V was clipped by 6 bases and J by 3 bases; unmatched bases: 14. The CDR3 loop reads CASSWRRGRLNTDTQYF. CDR3 in DNA: TGTGCCAGCAGTTGGCGCAGGGGGCGTTTAAATACAGATACGCAGTATTTT.

V gene TRBV6-5 combines with J gene TRBJ2-2; D gene ambiguous. The V gene lost 0 bases and the J gene lost 3 bases, with 5 bases spanning the gap. Germline values: CDR1 MNHEY, CDR2 SVGAGI. This CDR3 region has 14 residues. The DNA of the CDR3 is TGTGCCAGCAGTTACTCGACCGACACCGGGGAGCTGTTTTTT. It translates to CASSYSTDTGELFF.